These 8 T cell receptor beta chains originate from one sample sequenced in a study of OX40 agonist ivuxolimab in advanced cancers. The library was prepared using the immunoSEQ multiplex PCR assay. In TCRdb, the immuneACCESS table is reduced to in-frame sequences with V and J assigned. These tables do not hold every clone; where another copy was compared, an unresolved V gene accounts for under half, and the others remain unexplained. Counted in this sample were several thousand clones; 88% of them appeared once. The leading ten clones occupy 15% to 20% of the sample. Sequencing was performed on CD4+ or CD8+ T cells sorted from blood, taken in a trial of the OX40 agonist ivuxolimab. The receptors were sampled from an adult with an advanced solid tumor such as melanoma, head and neck, liver or kidney cancer.

This chain joins TRBV4-1 and TRBJ1-1; D gene ambiguous. Trimming pared 1 base from V and 4 bases from J, leaving 10 bases between. Germline lookup yields CDR1 MGHRA and CDR2 YSYEKL. The CDR3 is made up of 14 amino acids. In DNA, the CDR3 is TGCGCCAGCAGCCAAGTAATAGAGGGCACTGAAGCTTTCTTT. Its translation: CASSQVIEGTEAFF.

This chain links TRBV5-6 with TRBJ1-2, with D hard to call. Per germline, CDR1 SGHDT and CDR2 YYEEEE. The CDR3 runs 11 residues. Trimming stripped 1 base from V and 12 bases from J, with 10 bases between. The CDR3 nucleotides are TGTGCCAGCAGCTTGATTACGGAAGACACCTTC. Protein sequence: CASSLITEDTF.

This clone was seen only a few times. The CDR3 DNA sequence: TGTGCCAGTAGTATAGTGGCGGCCTACGAGCAGTACTTC. Encoded protein: CASSIVAAYEQYF. V gene TRBV19 combines with J gene TRBJ2-7; D remains ambiguous. CDR3 length: 13 amino acids. Germline V gene sequence: CDR1 LNHDA, CDR2 SQIVND (reference sequence). The V end was cut by 1 base, the J end by 2 bases, with 6 bases between.

The rearrangement links TRBV7-6 to TRBJ1-4; 9 bases map to TRBD1. The J segment lost 7 bases and the V segment lost 4 bases, leaving 10 bases of the junction unmatched. Per germline, CDR1 SGHVS and CDR2 FNYEAQ. The CDR3 is 16 residues long. This chain's CDR3 is CASSSDRGQGGEKLFF. CDR3 DNA: TGTGCCAGCAGCTCCGATCGGGGACAGGGAGGTGAAAAACTGTTTTTT.

The chain's CDR3 is CASSEGQGAGSPLHF. The CDR3 nucleotides are TGTGCCAGCAGTGAGGGACAGGGGGCAGGGTCACCCCTCCACTTT. The V and J genes are TRBV6-4 and TRBJ1-6, with 12 bases aligning to TRBD1. Germline lookup yields CDR1 MRHNA and CDR2 SNTAGT. Germline trimming cut 3 bases from V and 10 bases from J; bases unmatched to any gene: 4. The length of the CDR3 is 15 residues.

V and J are TRBV27 and TRBJ1-1; D gene unclear. Trimming removed 0 bases from V and 0 bases from J, with 5 bases in between. Germline V gene lookup returns CDR1 MNHEY and CDR2 SMNVEV (reference sequence). This CDR3 is built from 14 residues. The CDR3 coding sequence is TGTGCCAGCAGTTTATCGACGATGAACACTGAAGCTTTCTTT. Encoded protein: CASSLSTMNTEAFF.

The V call is TRBV5-1, the J call TRBJ2-7; D is undetermined. This CDR3 is built from 11 residues. Trimming pared 5 bases from V and 5 bases from J, leaving 8 bases between. CDR1 is SGHRS, CDR2 YFSETQ, per germline. The CDR3 protein is CASRRDHEQYF. The CDR3 DNA reads as TGCGCCAGCAGGAGAGATCACGAGCAGTACTTC.

The chain carries TRBV28 and TRBJ1-5; TRBD1 might be the D (6 bases). CDR1 MDHEN and CDR2 SYDVKM come from the germline V gene. The CDR3 consists of 15 residues. V was cut by 6 bases and J by 5 bases, with 17 bases left in between. The CDR3 nucleotides read TGTGCCAGCAGCATCCAGACAGGCCGGTATCAGCCCCAGCATTTT. Translated, it gives CASSIQTGRYQPQHF.